These T cell receptor beta chains were read from a single sample in a study of blood T cell repertoires in COVID-19. Repertoires were generated with immunoSEQ multiplex PCR, while TCRdb's copy carries only in-frame clones and drops some. The data show hundreds of thousands of clones, about nine tenths seen once. Material for sequencing was PBMCs or T cells enriched from blood (not recorded which). These TCRs come from a man in his 60s who had recovered from COVID-19. CDR3s include the opening cysteine and the closing phenylalanine or tryptophan. D genes are given only for firm matches. Clone size, where shown, is once, few, many, or a class for clones that have expanded.

CDR3nt: TGTGCCAGCAGCTTAGCGGGAGAGGATACGCAGTATTTT
CDR3aa: CASSLAGEDTQYF
j_gene: TRBJ2-3
d_gene: .
abundance: .
v_gene: TRBV7-9

CDR3nt: TGCAGCGTTGGTTGGATAGCAGCCGGGGAGCTGTTTTTT
CDR3aa: CSVGWIAAGELFF
j_gene: TRBJ2-2
d_gene: .
abundance: .
v_gene: TRBV29-1

CDR3nt: TGTGCCAGCAGAACAGCCTCTGGAAACACCATATATTTT
CDR3aa: CASRTASGNTIYF
j_gene: TRBJ1-3
d_gene: .
abundance: once
v_gene: TRBV6-5

CDR3nt: TGTGCCAGCTCCGGACTAAATACCCCAAATGAGCAGTTCTTC
CDR3aa: CASSGLNTPNEQFF
j_gene: TRBJ2-1
d_gene: .
abundance: .
v_gene: TRBV7-2

CDR3nt: TGCAGCGTTGAGTGGGCCCAGAGGGCCGCGGAGCAGTACTTC
CDR3aa: CSVEWAQRAAEQYF
j_gene: TRBJ2-7
d_gene: .
abundance: once
v_gene: TRBV29-1

CDR3nt: TGTGCCAGCAGCTTAGGGGCCCGAGGGTCCTACAATGAGCAGTTCTTC
CDR3aa: CASSLGARGSYNEQFF
j_gene: TRBJ2-1
d_gene: .
abundance: .
v_gene: TRBV11-3

CDR3nt: TGTGCCAGTAGTATCGGGAATCAGCCCCAGCATTTT
CDR3aa: CASSIGNQPQHF
j_gene: TRBJ1-5
d_gene: .
abundance: .
v_gene: TRBV19

CDR3nt: TGTGCCAGCTCATCCGGCGGGACCTCTGGAAACACCATATATTTT
CDR3aa: CASSSGGTSGNTIYF
j_gene: TRBJ1-3
d_gene: .
abundance: .
v_gene: TRBV18

CDR3nt: TGTGCCAGCTCACCCCTCGGCGGGAGCTCCTACAATGAGCAGTTCTTC
CDR3aa: CASSPLGGSSYNEQFF
j_gene: TRBJ2-1
d_gene: TRBD2
abundance: .
v_gene: TRBV18

CDR3nt: TGTGCCAGCAGCTTAGCGGCGACTAGCGGGAGGTGGGATGAGCAGTTCTTC
CDR3aa: CASSLAATSGRWDEQFF
j_gene: TRBJ2-1
d_gene: TRBD2
abundance: .
v_gene: TRBV11-1

CDR3nt: TGTGCCAGCAGCCAAGGGGTGGCGGGAGGGCCTTACGAGCAGTACTTC
CDR3aa: CASSQGVAGGPYEQYF
j_gene: TRBJ2-7
d_gene: TRBD2
abundance: .
v_gene: TRBV4-2

CDR3nt: TGTGCCATCGGAGGGACAGGGCGAACCTACGAGCAGTACTTC
CDR3aa: CAIGGTGRTYEQYF
j_gene: TRBJ2-7
d_gene: TRBD1
abundance: .
v_gene: TRBV10-3

CDR3nt: TGTGCCAGCATCAGGACGGGAGCGCCTAGCACAGATACGCAGTATTTT
CDR3aa: CASIRTGAPSTDTQYF
j_gene: TRBJ2-3
d_gene: .
abundance: .
v_gene: TRBV2

CDR3nt: TGTGCCAGCAGTTTAGGACTAGCGGGAGGGCTCTCCTACGAGCAGTACTTC
CDR3aa: CASSLGLAGGLSYEQYF
j_gene: TRBJ2-7
d_gene: TRBD2
abundance: .
v_gene: TRBV27

CDR3nt: TGTGCCAGCAGCTCTCAGGGGTATGGGGCCAACGTCCTGACTTTC
CDR3aa: CASSSQGYGANVLTF
j_gene: TRBJ2-6
d_gene: .
abundance: .
v_gene: TRBV7-3

CDR3nt: TGTGCCAGCAGCGGGACAGGTTTACTGACTCAGCCCCAGCATTTT
CDR3aa: CASSGTGLLTQPQHF
j_gene: TRBJ1-5
d_gene: TRBD1
abundance: .
v_gene: TRBV5-8

CDR3nt: TGCGCCAGCAGCTTGGTCGAGTTGCCCTATTCTGAAGCTTTCTTT
CDR3aa: CASSLVELPYSEAFF
j_gene: TRBJ1-1
d_gene: .
abundance: once
v_gene: TRBV5-1

CDR3nt: TGTGCCAGCAGCAGGGGTGGCAGGTTCGGAAACACCATATATTTT
CDR3aa: CASSRGGRFGNTIYF
j_gene: TRBJ1-3
d_gene: .
abundance: few
v_gene: TRBV6-5

CDR3nt: TGTGCCAGTAGTCCGCAGGACAGGACTAACTATGGCTACACCTTC
CDR3aa: CASSPQDRTNYGYTF
j_gene: TRBJ1-2
d_gene: TRBD1
abundance: once
v_gene: TRBV19

CDR3nt: TGTGCCAGTAGTAGACAGGGGGCAGGAGAGTACAATGAGCAGTTCTTC
CDR3aa: CASSRQGAGEYNEQFF
j_gene: TRBJ2-1
d_gene: TRBD1
abundance: .
v_gene: TRBV19

CDR3nt: TGTGCCAGCAGCAAGCCGGGACAGTGCTCCTACGAGCAGTACTTC
CDR3aa: CASSKPGQCSYEQYF
j_gene: TRBJ2-7
d_gene: .
abundance: .
v_gene: TRBV21-1

CDR3nt: TGTGCCGGCAGCCCGGCGGGTGCCCGCCGGACCCAGTACTTC
CDR3aa: CAGSPAGARRTQYF
j_gene: TRBJ2-5
d_gene: .
abundance: .
v_gene: TRBV9

CDR3nt: TGCGCCAGCAGCCAAGAGAGGGTCAATTCACCCCTCCACTTT
CDR3aa: CASSQERVNSPLHF
j_gene: TRBJ1-6
d_gene: .
abundance: .
v_gene: TRBV4-3

CDR3nt: TGTGCCAGCAACACAGGGACGGGAAATTCACCCCTCCACTTT
CDR3aa: CASNTGTGNSPLHF
j_gene: TRBJ1-6
d_gene: .
abundance: .
v_gene: TRBV9

CDR3nt: TGTGCCAGCAGCAACTGGGCGGGAGCGAACACCGGGGAGCTGTTTTTT
CDR3aa: CASSNWAGANTGELFF
j_gene: TRBJ2-2
d_gene: TRBD2
abundance: once
v_gene: TRBV7-9

CDR3nt: TGTGCCAGCAGCTCGCGGACAGACTCTGGAAACACCATATATTTT
CDR3aa: CASSSRTDSGNTIYF
j_gene: TRBJ1-3
d_gene: .
abundance: .
v_gene: TRBV7-9

CDR3nt: TGTGCTAGTGGTTTGACCACAGGGGGCGGGAACACCGGGGAGCTGTTTTTT
CDR3aa: CASGLTTGGGNTGELFF
j_gene: TRBJ2-2
d_gene: TRBD1
abundance: .
v_gene: TRBV12-5

CDR3nt: TGTGCCAGCAGTGAAGCTTCAGGGCTCGCCTGGGGCAATGAGCAGTTCTTC
CDR3aa: CASSEASGLAWGNEQFF
j_gene: TRBJ2-1
d_gene: .
abundance: .
v_gene: TRBV25-1

CDR3nt: TGTGCCAGCATGGGAGAAACGCAGTATTTT
CDR3aa: CASMGETQYF
j_gene: TRBJ2-3
d_gene: .
abundance: .
v_gene: TRBV2

CDR3nt: TGTGCCAGCAGTTTGCGGGAAACTGGAAACACCATATATTTT
CDR3aa: CASSLRETGNTIYF
j_gene: TRBJ1-3
d_gene: .
abundance: .
v_gene: TRBV27

CDR3nt: TGTGCCATCCACGGCGGGGCAGGGAGGGAAAAGCAGTTCTTC
CDR3aa: CAIHGGAGREKQFF
j_gene: TRBJ2-1
d_gene: TRBD2
abundance: .
v_gene: TRBV6-5

CDR3nt: TGTGCCAGCAGCCTTAATAGCAATCAGCCCCAGCATTTT
CDR3aa: CASSLNSNQPQHF
j_gene: TRBJ1-5
d_gene: .
abundance: .
v_gene: TRBV28

CDR3nt: TGTGCCAGCAGTTACCAGCGGGAGTCCGCCGAGCAGTACTTC
CDR3aa: CASSYQRESAEQYF
j_gene: TRBJ2-7
d_gene: TRBD2
abundance: .
v_gene: TRBV6-2/TRBV6-3

CDR3nt: TGTGCCTGGAGGCGGGCAGGGGGTTTAGATACGCAGTATTTT
CDR3aa: CAWRRAGGLDTQYF
j_gene: TRBJ2-3
d_gene: TRBD1
abundance: .
v_gene: TRBV30

CDR3nt: TGTGCCAGCAGTTTATCTCGGGAGTACGAGCAGTACTTC
CDR3aa: CASSLSREYEQYF
j_gene: TRBJ2-7
d_gene: .
abundance: .
v_gene: TRBV28

CDR3nt: TGTGCCAGCAGTTCATCCTTAGCAGGGGGCTTTTCACCCCTCCACTTT
CDR3aa: CASSSSLAGGFSPLHF
j_gene: TRBJ1-6
d_gene: TRBD1
abundance: .
v_gene: TRBV28

CDR3nt: TGCGCCAGCAGCTTGTACGGCGGATTGGCCGGGGAGCTGTTTTTT
CDR3aa: CASSLYGGLAGELFF
j_gene: TRBJ2-2
d_gene: .
abundance: .
v_gene: TRBV5-1

CDR3nt: TGTGCCAGCAGTGCGCCCGGGACTAATACCTACGAGCAGTACTTC
CDR3aa: CASSAPGTNTYEQYF
j_gene: TRBJ2-7
d_gene: TRBD2
abundance: once
v_gene: TRBV28

CDR3nt: TGCGCCAGCAGCCAATACCGGGTCCTCCACAACAATGAGCAGTTCTTC
CDR3aa: CASSQYRVLHNNEQFF
j_gene: TRBJ2-1
d_gene: .
abundance: .
v_gene: TRBV4-1

CDR3nt: TGCGCCAGCAGCTTGGTTGTAGCGGGGGGACCCACAGATACGCAGTATTTT
CDR3aa: CASSLVVAGGPTDTQYF
j_gene: TRBJ2-3
d_gene: TRBD2
abundance: .
v_gene: TRBV5-1

CDR3nt: TGCGCCAGCAGCCGCTCGGGACAGGGCACAGATACGCAGTATTTT
CDR3aa: CASSRSGQGTDTQYF
j_gene: TRBJ2-3
d_gene: TRBD1
abundance: .
v_gene: TRBV5-1

CDR3nt: TGTGCCACCAGTGACAAGGACAGGCCAACCCACAATGAGCAGTTCTTC
CDR3aa: CATSDKDRPTHNEQFF
j_gene: TRBJ2-1
d_gene: TRBD1
abundance: .
v_gene: TRBV24-1

CDR3nt: TGTGCCAGCACCGGAGCCGAGGGAAACACCATATATTTT
CDR3aa: CASTGAEGNTIYF
j_gene: TRBJ1-3
d_gene: .
abundance: .
v_gene: TRBV28

CDR3nt: TGTGCCAGCAGCTCCCCTCAGGGTTCCTACGAGCAGTACTTC
CDR3aa: CASSSPQGSYEQYF
j_gene: TRBJ2-7
d_gene: .
abundance: .
v_gene: TRBV7-2

CDR3nt: TGCGCCAGCAGCTTCGACAGAGCCGGGTACGATGAGCAGTTCTTC
CDR3aa: CASSFDRAGYDEQFF
j_gene: TRBJ2-1
d_gene: .
abundance: .
v_gene: TRBV5-1

CDR3nt: TGCGCCAGCAGCTCAGCTAGCGGGAGTGTTAAAGATACGCAGTATTTT
CDR3aa: CASSSASGSVKDTQYF
j_gene: TRBJ2-3
d_gene: TRBD2
abundance: .
v_gene: TRBV5-1

CDR3nt: TGTGCCAGCATCGTTAAACAGGGGGGAAACACCATATATTTT
CDR3aa: CASIVKQGGNTIYF
j_gene: TRBJ1-3
d_gene: TRBD1
abundance: .
v_gene: TRBV6-5

CDR3nt: TGTGCCACCAGCAGAGGAGAGGTCGGAGGGGACCAGCCCCAGCATTTT
CDR3aa: CATSRGEVGGDQPQHF
j_gene: TRBJ1-5
d_gene: .
abundance: .
v_gene: TRBV15

CDR3nt: TGTGCCACCAGCGTGCCACCGGGACAGGGGGCGAGAAACTATGGCTACACCTTC
CDR3aa: CATSVPPGQGARNYGYTF
j_gene: TRBJ1-2
d_gene: TRBD1
abundance: .
v_gene: TRBV24-1